This T cell receptor (beta chain) derives from a study of OX40 agonist ivuxolimab in advanced cancers. About the research overall: Among those treated, three patients had partial responses, one with hepatocellular carcinoma and two with cutaneous melanoma.

Patients with a history of autoimmune disease or on systemic immunosuppression were excluded. Assay used: immunoSEQ multiplex PCR; TCRdb lists only in-frame clones, some missing. The repertoire holds 65,000 to 85,000 clones, with 90% to 95% as singletons. Per germline, CDR1 MNHEY and CDR2 SMNVEV (reference sequence). The CDR3 extends over 15 amino acids. V lost 6 bases and J lost 5; bases outside the gene matches: 12. The chain combines TRBV27 with TRBJ2-5; TRBD2 matches at 7 bases. This TCR was sampled from an adult with an advanced solid tumor such as melanoma, head and neck, liver or kidney cancer. The sequencing used CD4+ or CD8+ T cells sorted from blood, collected in a trial of the OX40 agonist ivuxolimab. The CDR3 DNA reads as TGTGCCAGCAGATACCAGCGGGGAATTAGGGAGACCCAGTACTTC. Encoded protein: CASRYQRGIRETQYF.